This entry lists 13 T cell receptor beta chains sequenced from one sample in a study of T cell changes during pregnancy in multiple sclerosis. Profiling relied on immunoSEQ multiplex PCR, and the TCRdb table lists in-frame clones only, not all of them. Here the sample spans some 70,000 clones, 80% to 95% being singletons. The sequencing here drew on CD8+ T cells from peripheral blood mononuclear cells, taken in the third trimester of pregnancy. The receptor source for this set is a female donor in good health, enrolled as a control in a pregnancy study.

This rearrangement joins TRBV6-1 to TRBJ2-1; D is perhaps TRBD1 (6 bases). V was pared by 2 bases and J by 4 bases, with 21 bases between. CDR3 length: 18 amino acids. Germline V gives CDR1 MNHNS, CDR2 SASEGT. CDR3 bases: TGTGCCAGCAGTGAATTGGATATAATGACAGGCCTTTACAATGAGCAGTTCTTC. Translation gives CASSELDIMTGLYNEQFF.

The chain uses TRBV5-6 and TRBJ1-3; 7 nucleotides line up with TRBD1. Per germline, CDR1 SGHDT and CDR2 YYEEEE. V lost 5 bases and J lost 1; bases outside the gene matches: 9. This CDR3 comprises 16 residues. CDR3 nucleotides: TGTGCCAGCAGATCCCACAGGGGCGGTTCTGGAAACACCATATATTTT. This codes for CASRSHRGGSGNTIYF.

J is TRBJ1-1 and V is TRBV27, with D perhaps TRBD1 (5 bases). In germline, CDR1 is MNHEY, CDR2 SMNVEV (reference sequence). This CDR3 is built from 13 residues. Trimming pared 9 bases from V and 6 bases from J, leaving 17 bases between. The CDR3 nucleotides read TGTGCCAGTACCCCGGGAGGGGTGGCTGAAGCTTTCTTT. Its translation is CASTPGGVAEAFF.

The chain links TRBV7-8 to TRBJ1-2; 11 nucleotides line up with TRBD1. The germline gives CDR1 SGHVS, CDR2 FQNEAQ. With V trimmed by 5 bases and J by 6 bases, 5 bases remained unmatched. The CDR3 runs to 14 residues. CDR3 DNA: TGTGCCAGCAGCCCGGGACAGGGGGTCCATGGCTACACCTTC. Its protein product is CASSPGQGVHGYTF.

The chain uses TRBV4-3 and TRBJ2-7; TRBD1 aligns across 9 bases. Germline CDR1 reads LGHNA; CDR2 reads YSLEER. Germline trimming cut 0 bases from V and 1 base from J; bases unmatched to any gene: 4. This CDR3 region has 16 residues. The CDR3 loop is CASSQEPGTGSYEQYF. DNA of the CDR3: TGCGCCAGCAGCCAAGAGCCCGGGACAGGGTCCTACGAGCAGTACTTC.

This rearrangement joins TRBV19 to TRBJ2-7, with D maybe TRBD2 (5 bases). This CDR3 spans 14 amino acids. V lost 5 bases and J 2 bases, leaving 13 bases between the germline ends. CDR1 and CDR2 from the germline V gene are LNHDA and SQIVND (reference sequence). CDR3 sequence reads: CASSFGGEAYEQYF. CDR3 nucleotides: TGTGCCAGTAGTTTTGGAGGCGAGGCCTACGAGCAGTACTTC.

V gene TRBV19 combines with J gene TRBJ1-2, with a tentative D call TRBD1 (5 bases). Germline V lookup: CDR1 LNHDA, CDR2 SQIVND (reference sequence). V was shortened by 8 bases and J by 3 bases, with 19 bases between the two germline ends. The CDR3 consists of 15 residues. The DNA for the CDR3 is TGTGCCAGTGCGTTAGGAGGGGATCTCCACTATGGCTACACCTTC. Amino acid sequence: CASALGGDLHYGYTF.

The chain carries TRBV4-3 and TRBJ1-1, with 10 bases identical to TRBD1. Germline loops: CDR1 LGHNA, CDR2 YSLEER. The CDR3 totals 20 residues. V lost 3 bases and J lost 1; bases outside the gene matches: 17. CDR3 residues: CASSHLDRGPEMVRNTEAFF. In nucleotides, the CDR3 is TGCGCCAGCAGCCATTTAGACAGGGGGCCGGAGATGGTAAGGAACACTGAAGCTTTCTTT.

J is TRBJ1-1 and V is TRBV7-2; TRBD1 matches at 9 bases. The germline CDR1 and CDR2 sequences are SGHTA and FQGNSA. The CDR3 extends over 16 amino acids. The V gene end was trimmed by 5 bases and the J gene end by 3 bases; junction bases not matched to a gene: 10. CDR3 region: CASSLGTGWRDTEAFF. CDR3 DNA sequence: TGTGCCAGCAGCCTAGGGACAGGGTGGAGGGACACTGAAGCTTTCTTT.

This chain uses TRBV29-1 with TRBJ1-2; 7 nucleotides line up with TRBD1. The trim removed 8 bases at V and 6 bases at J, leaving 15 bases unmatched. This CDR3 is 14 amino acids long. The germline gives CDR1 SQVTM, CDR2 ANQGSEA. The CDR3 loop is CSLSQGGLSDGYTF. In DNA form, the CDR3 reads TGCAGCTTATCTCAGGGGGGTTTGTCGGATGGCTACACCTTC.

This sequence joins TRBV12-5 and TRBJ1-2, with D tentatively TRBD1 (5 bases). This CDR3 has 14 residues. Trimming cost V 8 bases and J 4 bases, with 17 bases left between them. Germline CDR1 is LGHNT and CDR2 is FRNRAP. The CDR3 loop is CASSLVAGPYGYTF. The CDR3 DNA sequence: TGTGCTAGTTCCCTCGTGGCAGGGCCCTATGGCTACACCTTC.

V gene TRBV2 combines with J gene TRBJ1-1; tentatively, D is TRBD1 (5 bases). The CDR3 sequence is 11 residues long. Trimming removed 6 bases at V and 8 bases at J, with 10 bases between. The germline gives CDR1 SNHLY, CDR2 FYNNEI. The CDR3 sequence is CASRIGGEAFF. For the CDR3, the DNA is TGTGCCAGCAGGATCGGGGGGGAAGCTTTCTTT.

The sample holds one count of this clone. This chain uses TRBV18 with TRBJ1-4; D unclear. Germline loops: CDR1 KGHSH, CDR2 LQKENI. This CDR3 region has 14 residues. V lost 3 bases and J 8 bases, leaving 13 bases between the germline ends. The CDR3 DNA follows: TGTGCCAGCTCACCCCCGGAGAGACCAGAAAAACTGTTTTTT. The encoded protein is CASSPPERPEKLFF. The whole variable domain, filled in from reference TRBV18 and TRBJ1-4, reads NAGVMQNPRHLVRRRGQEARLRCSPMKGHSHVYWYRQLPEEGLKFMVYLQKENIIDESGMPKERFSAEFPKEGPSILRIQQVVRGDSAAYFCASSPPERPEKLFFGSGTQLSVL.